The next 31 T cell receptor beta chains were all read from a single sample in a study of cytotoxic CD8 clonotypes in ibrutinib-treated CLL. Sequenced by immunoSEQ multiplex PCR; TCRdb stores in-frame clones only, minus some. The table records 300,000 to 400,000 clones, 67% of them present only once. The sample in question was PBMCs, obtained after 36 months of ibrutinib treatment. The receptors come from a human donor with chronic lymphocytic leukemia.

The V gene is TRBV27, the J gene TRBJ2-1, with 10 bases matching TRBD1. This CDR3 spans 16 amino acids. The junction had 7 bases not matched to a gene; V was cut back by 0 bases and J by 8 bases. Germline CDR1 reads MNHEY; CDR2 reads SMNVEV (reference sequence). CDR3 protein: CASSLSTTGGLDEQFF. CDR3 DNA: TGTGCCAGCAGTTTATCCACGACAGGGGGCCTGGATGAGCAGTTCTTC.

With regard to this clone: Other DNA sequences from this sample encode an identical CDR3 as well. The chain joins TRBV4-1 to TRBJ1-5; D is ambiguous. Germline lookup yields CDR1 MGHRA and CDR2 YSYEKL. V lost 1 base to trimming and J lost 0 bases, with 7 bases between them. This CDR3 region has 15 residues. In DNA, the CDR3 is TGCGCCAGCAGCCAAGTGGGCAGTAGCAATCAGCCCCAGCATTTT. This encodes CASSQVGSSNQPQHF.

This rearrangement joins TRBV7-2 to TRBJ2-7; 8 bases fit TRBD2. There are 13 residues in the CDR3. Germline loops: CDR1 SGHTA, CDR2 FQGNSA. Germline trimming cut 5 bases from V and 7 bases from J; bases unmatched to any gene: 7. CDR3 amino acids: CASSPTGGREQYF. DNA of the CDR3: TGTGCCAGCAGCCCGACGGGGGGGAGGGAGCAGTACTTC.

The chain uses TRBV7-9 and TRBJ2-7, with D possibly being TRBD1 or TRBD2 (5 bases each). CDR3 length: 15 amino acids. Germline V gene lookup returns CDR1 SEHNR and CDR2 FQNEAQ (reference sequence). With 5 bases removed from V and 2 bases from J, the gap between germline ends came to 16 bases. This CDR3 reads CASSRGGTATYEQYF. The CDR3, as DNA: TGTGCCAGCAGCCGTGGTGGGACGGCTACCTACGAGCAGTACTTC.

The chain recombines TRBV28 with TRBJ1-1; D is unclear. Per the germline V gene, CDR1 is MDHEN and CDR2 is SYDVKM. V was clipped by 3 bases and J by 3 bases, with 5 bases between them. The CDR3 runs 12 residues. In DNA, the CDR3 is TGTGCCAGCAGTTTCCGATACACTGAAGCTTTCTTT. It translates to CASSFRYTEAFF. The variable domain in full, with the rest retrieved from reference TRBV28 and TRBJ1-1, is DVKVTQSSRYLVKRTGEKVFLECVQDMDHENMFWYRQDPGLGLRLIYFSYDVKMKEKGDIPEGYSVSREKKERFSLILESASTNQTSMYLCASSFRYTEAFFGQGTRLTVV.

The chain joins TRBV27 to TRBJ1-6; D remains unclear. There are 12 residues in the CDR3. With 3 bases removed from V and 9 bases from J, the gap between germline ends came to 6 bases. Germline V gives CDR1 MNHEY, CDR2 SMNVEV (reference sequence). The CDR3 DNA reads as TGTGCCAGCAGTTTTCGGAGTTCACCCCTCCACTTT. Encoded protein: CASSFRSSPLHF.

The V call is TRBV9, the J call TRBJ2-1; D may correspond to TRBD1 or TRBD2 (6 bases each). Germline CDR1 is SGDLS and CDR2 is YYNGEE. Trimming took off 0 bases at V and 4 bases at J, with 11 bases between the two ends. The CDR3 loop spans 15 amino acids. The CDR3 region is CASSVGGALYNEQFF. The CDR3 coding sequence is TGTGCCAGCAGCGTAGGGGGGGCTCTGTACAATGAGCAGTTCTTC.

The CDR3 sequence is CASSRQTSSYNEQFF. The DNA for the CDR3 is TGTGCCAGCAGCAGACAGACTAGCTCCTACAATGAGCAGTTCTTC. The genes are TRBV7-2 and TRBJ2-1; D is perhaps TRBD2 (6 bases). Germline loops: CDR1 SGHTA, CDR2 FQGNSA. There are 15 residues in the CDR3. V was pared by 5 bases and J by 0 bases, with 11 bases between. Together with reference TRBV7-2 and TRBJ2-1, the CDR3 gives the full variable domain: GAGVSQSPSNKVTEKGKDVELRCDPISGHTALYWYRQSLGQGLEFLIYFQGNSAPDKSGLPSDRFSAERTGGSVSTLTIQRTQQEDSAVYLCASSRQTSSYNEQFFGPGTRLTVL.

J is TRBJ2-2 and V is TRBV4-1; TRBD1 is a possible D gene (6 bases). The V end lost 5 bases, the J end lost 4 bases, and 17 bases lay between the germline ends. CDR3 length: 16 residues. Germline V gene data show CDR1 as MGHRA and CDR2 as YSYEKL. The CDR3 region is CASSTHRVLGTGELFF. The CDR3 coding sequence is TGCGCCAGCAGCACACACAGGGTGTTGGGCACCGGGGAGCTGTTTTTT.

In this sample, this clone turned up a few times. The V and J genes are TRBV19 and TRBJ1-1, with TRBD1 identical over 7 bases. CDR3 length equals 14 residues. Per the germline V gene, CDR1 is LNHDA and CDR2 is SQIVND (reference sequence). V dropped 4 bases and J dropped 1; count of bases not matched to a gene: 3. The CDR3: CASSTQGGNTEAFF. The CDR3, as DNA: TGTGCCAGTAGTACGCAGGGGGGGAACACTGAAGCTTTCTTT.

CDR3 sequence (DNA): TGCGCCAGCAGCTTGGCGGGGGGGCGAGCCTACGAGCAGTACTTC. Translation: CASSLAGGRAYEQYF. The rearrangement joins TRBV5-1 to TRBJ2-7, with 8 bases that match TRBD2. V shed 0 bases and J 2 bases; nucleotides not matched to a gene: 4. Germline-derived CDR1 and CDR2 are SGHRS and YFSETQ. CDR3 length: 15 amino acids. The full variable domain, completed using reference TRBV5-1 and TRBJ2-7, is KAGVTQTPRYLIKTRGQQVTLSCSPISGHRSVSWYQQTPGQGLQFLFEYFSETQRNKGNFPGRFSGRQFSNSRSEMNVSTLELGDSALYLCASSLAGGRAYEQYFGPGTRLTVT.

In this sample, this clone turned up a few times. This chain uses TRBV27 with TRBJ2-7, with D possibly being TRBD1 or TRBD2 (5 bases each). This CDR3 spans 15 amino acids. Germline values: CDR1 MNHEY, CDR2 SMNVEV (reference sequence). V was trimmed by 4 bases and J by 3 bases, leaving 16 bases between them. The CDR3 spells CASSSRFGTDYEQYF. The CDR3 nucleotides read TGTGCCAGCAGTTCCCGTTTCGGGACGGACTACGAGCAGTACTTC.

The chain carries TRBV28 and TRBJ2-3; no reliable D call. Between the trimmed V and J ends, which lost 4 bases and 8 bases, there was a span of 10 bases. Germline V lookup: CDR1 MDHEN, CDR2 SYDVKM. The CDR3 is 12 residues long. CDR3 sequence: CASSSLGRTQYF. Written as DNA, the CDR3 is TGTGCCAGCAGTTCCCTCGGGCGTACGCAGTATTTT.

V and J are TRBV5-1 and TRBJ2-2; the D call may be TRBD1 or TRBD2 (6 bases each). V lost 7 bases to trimming and J lost 6 bases, with 16 bases between them. Germline CDR1 SGHRS, CDR2 YFSETQ. The CDR3 covers 14 residues. Written as DNA, the CDR3 is TGCGCCAGCGAGAGAGGGGGGCCGCCCGGGGAGCTGTTTTTT. It specifies CASERGGPPGELFF. Filled out from reference TRBV5-1 and TRBJ2-2, the complete variable domain reads KAGVTQTPRYLIKTRGQQVTLSCSPISGHRSVSWYQQTPGQGLQFLFEYFSETQRNKGNFPGRFSGRQFSNSRSEMNVSTLELGDSALYLCASERGGPPGELFFGEGSRLTVL.

This rearrangement joins TRBV29-1 to TRBJ1-2; TRBD1 is a possible D gene (6 bases). The CDR3 is 15 residues long. Deletions cut 0 bases from V and 0 bases from J, with 11 bases between. Germline V gene sequence: CDR1 SQVTM, CDR2 ANQGSEA. The CDR3 region is CSVEDGEGANYGYTF. The DNA of the CDR3 is TGCAGCGTTGAAGATGGGGAGGGGGCTAACTATGGCTACACCTTC.

The chain carries TRBV4-1 and TRBJ2-1; D gene ambiguous. The CDR3 length is 15 residues. V was cut by 0 bases and J by 4 bases, with 10 bases left in between. CDR1 and CDR2 from the germline V gene are MGHRA and YSYEKL. The DNA of the CDR3 is TGCGCCAGCAGCCAAGATAACAACCAGTACAATGAGCAGTTCTTC. Its translation is CASSQDNNQYNEQFF.

The V gene is TRBV29-1, the J gene TRBJ2-5, with D possibly being TRBD2 (7 bases). CDR1 is SQVTM, CDR2 ANQGSEA, per germline. Trimming removed 1 base from V and 5 bases from J, with 14 bases in between. The CDR3 loop spans 14 amino acids. CDR3 residues: CSVEAGGAFETQYF. Written as DNA, the CDR3 is TGCAGCGTTGAAGCGGGGGGCGCTTTCGAGACCCAGTACTTC.

This chain connects TRBV4-3 to TRBJ1-5, with a weak D call TRBD1 (6 bases). V dropped 0 bases and J dropped 9 bases, with 15 bases sitting between them. Germline CDR1 and CDR2: LGHNA and YSLEER. This CDR3 is 15 amino acids long. The CDR3 loop reads CASSQEGGGPWPQHF. In nucleotides, the CDR3 is TGCGCCAGCAGCCAAGAAGGCGGGGGCCCCTGGCCCCAGCATTTT.

This clone was seen only a few times. This chain connects TRBV9 to TRBJ2-5, with 8 bases fitting TRBD2. V lost 0 bases and J lost 5; bases outside the gene matches: 9. CDR1 and CDR2 (germline): SGDLS, YYNGEE. The CDR3 consists of 16 residues. Here the CDR3 reads CASSVGNSGVGETQYF. The CDR3 nucleotides read TGTGCCAGCAGCGTAGGGAATAGCGGGGTAGGCGAGACCCAGTACTTC. Supplemented by reference TRBV9 and TRBJ2-5, the full variable domain reads DSGVTQTPKHLITATGQRVTLRCSPRSGDLSVYWYQQSLDQGLQFLIQYYNGEERAKGNILERFSAQQFPDLHSELNLSSLELGDSALYFCASSVGNSGVGETQYFGPGTRLLVL.

The V gene is TRBV27, the J gene TRBJ2-7, with D perhaps TRBD2 (6 bases). CDR3 length: 15 residues. From germline, CDR1 is MNHEY and CDR2 SMNVEV (reference sequence). V lost 2 bases, J lost 3 bases, and 14 bases lay in between. CDR3 coding DNA: TGTGCCAGCAGTTTAGGCCTAGCGAGCCTCTACGAGCAGTACTTC. It is translated as CASSLGLASLYEQYF.

This chain joins TRBV4-3 and TRBJ1-2; 7 bases are shared with TRBD1. The CDR3 has 15 residues. Germline lookup yields CDR1 LGHNA and CDR2 YSLEER. V lost 1 base, J lost 4 bases, and 6 bases stayed unmatched. CDR3 protein: CASSQVSAGGYGYTF. CDR3 DNA sequence: TGCGCCAGCAGCCAAGTTTCGGCAGGGGGCTATGGCTACACCTTC.

This clone has just a few counts. The V gene is TRBV4-2, the J gene TRBJ2-7; 10 nucleotides line up with TRBD1. The CDR3 has 15 amino acids. V shed 5 bases, J shed 6 bases, and the junction held 10 bases outside the gene matches. Per the germline V gene, CDR1 is LGHNA and CDR2 is YNFKEQ. Here the CDR3 reads CASSDRDRGSLEQYF. The CDR3 DNA reads TGTGCCAGCAGCGACCGGGACAGGGGTTCCCTCGAGCAGTACTTC.

The table lists this clone with a few counts. J is TRBJ1-5 and V is TRBV19, with 10 bases matching TRBD1. This CDR3 is built from 17 residues. Trimming cost V 5 bases and J 1 base; bases outside gene matches: 8. Germline lookup yields CDR1 LNHDA and CDR2 SQIVND (reference sequence). CDR3 in amino acids: CASSPFGQGVSNQPQHF. In nucleotides, the CDR3 is TGTGCCAGTAGTCCCTTCGGACAGGGGGTGAGCAATCAGCCCCAGCATTTT. Complete variable domain (other parts from reference TRBV19 and TRBJ1-5): DGGITQSPKYLFRKEGQNVTLSCEQNLNHDAMYWYRQDPGQGLRLIYYSQIVNDFQKGDIAEGYSVSREKKESFPLTVTSAQKNPTAFYLCASSPFGQGVSNQPQHFGDGTRLSIL.

V gene TRBV18 combines with J gene TRBJ1-5; D remains ambiguous. Germline V lookup: CDR1 KGHSH, CDR2 LQKENI. V lost 1 base and J lost 3, with 10 bases in between. The CDR3 has 15 residues. This chain's CDR3 is CASSPRAGPNQPQHF. For the CDR3, the DNA is TGTGCCAGCTCACCACGGGCAGGACCCAATCAGCCCCAGCATTTT.

The chain has TRBV29-1 and TRBJ1-4; D is unclear. V was trimmed by 4 bases and J by 5 bases, leaving 11 bases between them. The CDR3 loop spans 13 amino acids. Germline values: CDR1 SQVTM, CDR2 ANQGSEA. Written as DNA, the CDR3 is TGCAGCGTTGCCACAGTCAAGAATGAAAAACTGTTTTTT. Its translation is CSVATVKNEKLFF.

The rearrangement links TRBV29-1 to TRBJ2-3; 8 bases line up with TRBD2. V shed 0 bases and J 4 bases; nucleotides not matched to a gene: 3. The CDR3 runs to 14 residues. The germline CDR1 and CDR2 sequences are SQVTM and ANQGSEA. This CDR3 reads CSVEEGLVADTQYF. For the CDR3, the DNA is TGCAGCGTTGAAGAGGGACTAGTTGCAGATACGCAGTATTTT.

This rearrangement joins TRBV4-3 to TRBJ2-1, with D uncertain. Trimming took off 0 bases at V and 7 bases at J, with 10 bases between the two ends. The CDR3 length is 14 residues. Germline values: CDR1 LGHNA, CDR2 YSLEER. The CDR3 sequence is CASSQEEGWNEQFF. The CDR3 DNA follows: TGCGCCAGCAGCCAAGAGGAAGGGTGGAATGAGCAGTTCTTC.

The sample holds a few counts of this clone. The chain has TRBV28 and TRBJ2-6; D is undetermined. The CDR3 loop spans 16 amino acids. Germline assignment: CDR1 MDHEN and CDR2 SYDVKM. Trimming removed 5 bases at V and 0 bases at J, with 11 bases between. This CDR3 reads CASSPPLPSGANVLTF. The CDR3 nucleotides read TGTGCCAGCAGTCCACCCCTACCCTCTGGGGCCAACGTCCTGACTTTC.

CDR3 sequence reads: CASSFRGDRNQPQHF. CDR3 bases: TGTGCCAGCAGCTTTCGTGGGGACCGCAATCAGCCCCAGCATTTT. The V gene is TRBV7-8, the J gene TRBJ1-5; D perhaps matches TRBD1 (5 bases). The V end lost 3 bases, the J end lost 2 bases, and 11 bases lay between the germline ends. The germline gives CDR1 SGHVS, CDR2 FQNEAQ. CDR3 length: 15 amino acids.

This clone was recorded only once. V usage is TRBV18 and J usage is TRBJ1-2, with TRBD1 identical over 8 bases. CDR1 and CDR2 from the germline V gene are KGHSH and LQKENI. V gave up 3 bases and J gave up 5 bases; unmatched junction bases: 8. This CDR3 is built from 15 residues. As DNA, the CDR3 is TGTGCCAGCTCACCGGGACAGGCGCTTCCATATGGCTACACCTTC. Translated: CASSPGQALPYGYTF. Full variable domain (remainder filled in from reference TRBV18 and TRBJ1-2): NAGVMQNPRHLVRRRGQEARLRCSPMKGHSHVYWYRQLPEEGLKFMVYLQKENIIDESGMPKERFSAEFPKEGPSILRIQQVVRGDSAAYFCASSPGQALPYGYTFGSGTRLTVV.

J is TRBJ1-2 and V is TRBV6-5; 9 nucleotides line up with TRBD1. Trimming removed 5 bases from V and 8 bases from J; junction bases left unmatched: 9. This CDR3 is built from 14 residues. CDR1 MNHEY and CDR2 SVGAGI come from the germline V gene. The CDR3 here is CASSGDRAYEGYTF. CDR3 in DNA: TGTGCCAGCAGTGGGGACAGGGCTTACGAGGGCTACACCTTC.